Following are 14 T cell receptor beta chains from one sample sequenced in a study of blood T cell repertoires in COVID-19. The method was immunoSEQ multiplex PCR; TCRdb's version includes in-frame clones alone and lacks a portion of them. The data show tens of thousands of clones, 70% to 90% seen once. The sample consisted of peripheral blood. The receptors originated from an older man with active COVID-19.

About this clone: The sample has other DNA sequences that encode this CDR3 too. The chain is built from TRBV11-3 and TRBJ1-2; the D gene is possibly TRBD1 (5 bases). This CDR3 contains 15 residues. V lost 5 bases to trimming and J lost 0 bases, with 13 bases between them. The germline gives CDR1 SGHNT, CDR2 YENEEA. CDR3 loop: CASSLGQSSNYGYTF. The CDR3 nucleotides are TGTGCCAGCAGCCTGGGGCAGAGTTCTAACTATGGCTACACCTTC.

The rearrangement links TRBV7-8 to TRBJ1-3; no firm D call. The CDR3 spans 16 residues. The germline CDR1 and CDR2 sequences are SGHVS and FQNEAQ. Deletions cut 1 base from V and 0 bases from J, with 10 bases between. The CDR3 region is CASSLVPGLSGNTIYF. CDR3 in DNA: TGTGCCAGCAGCTTAGTCCCAGGCCTCTCTGGAAACACCATATATTTT.

The chain carries TRBV27 and TRBJ2-3, with 14 bases that match TRBD2. V shed 3 bases, J shed 4 bases, and the junction held 9 bases outside the gene matches. The V gene's germline CDR1 is MNHEY and CDR2 SMNVEV (reference sequence). This CDR3 contains 18 residues. The CDR3 loop reads CASSFLATSGRAPDTQYF. CDR3 bases: TGTGCCAGCAGTTTCCTCGCGACTAGCGGGAGGGCCCCAGATACGCAGTATTTT.

The count of this clone is one. The chain couples TRBV9 to TRBJ2-2, with 12 bases matching TRBD2. This CDR3 has 15 amino acids. Germline V lookup: CDR1 SGDLS, CDR2 YYNGEE. The V segment lost 4 bases and the J segment 8 bases; nucleotides outside the gene matches: 6. As DNA, the CDR3 is TGTGCCAGCAGCCCGACTAGCGGGAGTTATGGGGAGCTGTTTTTT. Translation: CASSPTSGSYGELFF.

The chain joins TRBV19 to TRBJ2-5; the D gene is possibly TRBD2 (5 bases). The V gene's germline CDR1 is LNHDA and CDR2 SQIVND (reference sequence). The CDR3 is made up of 14 amino acids. Trimming removed 1 base from V and 5 bases from J, with 11 bases in between. DNA for the CDR3: TGTGCCAGTAGTATAGCCGACTCGGGGGAGACCCAGTACTTC. Protein product: CASSIADSGETQYF.

The rearrangement joins TRBV2 to TRBJ2-7; 8 bases align to TRBD2. Trimming removed 7 bases from V and 3 bases from J; junction bases left unmatched: 8. In germline, CDR1 is SNHLY, CDR2 FYNNEI. There are 14 residues in the CDR3. The CDR3 DNA is TGTGCCAGCACATTGGGGCTAGCGGGCTACGAGCAGTACTTC. Its translation is CASTLGLAGYEQYF.

V gene TRBV7-2 combines with J gene TRBJ2-5; D is unclear. The CDR3 contains 13 residues. V gave up 5 bases and J gave up 7 bases, with 14 bases separating them. Germline CDR1 reads SGHTA; CDR2 reads FQGNSA. DNA of the CDR3: TGTGCCAGCAGCCCTACCCCCCCGGGGACCCAGTACTTC. Residues: CASSPTPPGTQYF.

The chain carries TRBV5-1 and TRBJ1-1, with D tentatively TRBD1 (5 bases). The V end lost 7 bases, the J end lost 5 bases, and 12 bases lay between the germline ends. Germline values: CDR1 SGHRS, CDR2 YFSETQ. The CDR3 totals 12 residues. CDR3 bases: TGCGCCAGCGCCCGGGGGAGTACTGAAGCTTTCTTT. As protein: CASARGSTEAFF. Full variable domain (outside the CDR3, taken from reference TRBV5-1 and TRBJ1-1): KAGVTQTPRYLIKTRGQQVTLSCSPISGHRSVSWYQQTPGQGLQFLFEYFSETQRNKGNFPGRFSGRQFSNSRSEMNVSTLELGDSALYLCASARGSTEAFFGQGTRLTVV.

This rearrangement joins TRBV11-3 to TRBJ2-7; D perhaps matches TRBD2 (5 bases). The CDR3 has 13 residues. Germline lookup yields CDR1 SGHNT and CDR2 YENEEA. V gave up 0 bases and J gave up 2 bases, with 5 bases separating them. In nucleotides, the CDR3 is TGTGCCAGCAGCTTAGACGGGACCTACGAGCAGTACTTC. Protein product: CASSLDGTYEQYF.

The chain links TRBV7-3 to TRBJ2-3; 10 nucleotides match TRBD2. The CDR3 is 18 amino acids. The ends lost 5 bases at V and 4 bases at J; junction bases unmatched: 15. The V gene's germline CDR1 is SGHTA and CDR2 FQGTGA. The CDR3 bases are TGTGCCAGCAGCCCCCCCGGTGTAGCGGGAGGTCCTTCAGATACGCAGTATTTT. The encoded protein is CASSPPGVAGGPSDTQYF.

The V and J genes are TRBV30 and TRBJ1-2; TRBD1 is a possible D gene (5 bases). Germline lookup yields CDR1 GTSNPN and CDR2 SVGIG (reference sequence). The length of the CDR3 is 12 residues. Between the trimmed V and J ends, which lost 8 bases and 5 bases, there was a span of 15 bases. CDR3 residues: CAQDPGGYGYTF. The CDR3 DNA reads TGTGCCCAGGACCCCGGGGGATATGGCTACACCTTC.

The genes are TRBV15 and TRBJ2-5; the match to TRBD2 covers 7 bases. The germline V gene has CDR1 LNHNV and CDR2 YYDKDF (reference sequence). V gave up 3 bases and J gave up 3 bases; unmatched junction bases: 1. This CDR3 region has 13 residues. The DNA of the CDR3 is TGTGCCACCAGCAGGGGGGGGGAAGAGACCCAGTACTTC. Its protein is CATSRGGEETQYF. The variable domain in full, with the rest retrieved from reference TRBV15 and TRBJ2-5, is DAMVIQNPRYQVTQFGKPVTLSCSQTLNHNVMYWYQQKSSQAPKLLFHYYDKDFNNEADTPDNFQSRRPNTSFCFLDIRSPGLGDTAMYLCATSRGGEETQYFGPGTRLLVL.

This sequence joins TRBV6-5 and TRBJ1-2; D uncertain. V was cut by 5 bases and J by 4 bases, with 14 bases left in between. Germline CDR1 MNHEY, CDR2 SVGAGI. There are 14 residues in the CDR3. The CDR3 DNA is TGTGCCAGCAGTCCGGGCCTCGAGGGCTATGGCTACACCTTC. Protein sequence: CASSPGLEGYGYTF.

This rearrangement joins TRBV7-2 to TRBJ2-2, with a tentative D call TRBD2 (6 bases). CDR1 SGHTA and CDR2 FQGNSA come from the germline V gene. This CDR3 is 14 amino acids long. Trimming left V 0 bases short and J 5 bases short, with 7 bases between. Here the CDR3 reads CASSLAGGTGELFF. CDR3 nucleotide sequence: TGTGCCAGCAGCTTAGCTGGGGGGACCGGGGAGCTGTTTTTT.